The sample holds a few counts of the clone carrying this TCR beta chain. This entry comes from a study of blood T cells in healthy people across ages. CDR3 size: 17 residues. V dropped 2 bases and J dropped 2; count of bases not matched to a gene: 10. The V gene's germline CDR1 is SGHRS and CDR2 YFSETQ. Combining a sample-barcoded 5' primer with a J-beta primer mix, a second PCR ran for about 6 to 11 cycles. Each TCR beta cDNA got a 12-nucleotide random molecular identifier. TCRdb fed the 5' RACE reads into MiXCR, producing one record per CDR3 protein. This sample has hundreds of thousands of distinct CDR3 sequences; 25% to 30% occur once, and the top ten carry around 30%.

The V gene is TRBV5-1, the J gene TRBJ1-3; 7 bases map to TRBD1. The sequencing sample was made of blood. The clonotype comes from a woman in her 70s in good health. CDR3 protein: CASSLATGSPPGNTIYF. For the CDR3, the DNA is TGCGCCAGCAGCTTAGCGACAGGGTCCCCTCCTGGAAACACCATATATTTT.